This TCR beta chain was captured by sequencing in a study of blood T cell repertoires in COVID-19. Study as a whole: The United States, Italy and Spain supplied acute and convalescent COVID-19 samples.

The length of the CDR3 is 13 residues. Germline V gene sequence: CDR1 GTSNPN, CDR2 SVGIG (reference sequence). Trimming removed 3 bases at V and 5 bases at J, with 13 bases between. Study processing details: Estimates of nucleated cell counts were drawn from the amplification of reference gene primers. Data came from immunoSEQ multiplex PCR; TCRdb stores just in-frame clones and leaves some out. V, J and clone size reflect that table, while D and trimming were determined from the DNA. This sample has around 98,000 clones, with roughly 83% found just once. The clonotype was recovered from a woman aged 60 to 75 with acute or convalescent COVID-19. The chain recombines TRBV30 with TRBJ1-1; a weak D match, TRBD1 (5 bases). The source material was peripheral blood. The CDR3 DNA reads as TGTGCCTGGAGGGGTCCAGGGAAAACTGAAGCTTTCTTT. Protein product: CAWRGPGKTEAFF.